These T cell receptor beta chains were read from a single sample in a study of blood T cell repertoires in COVID-19. Using immunoSEQ multiplex PCR, the repertoire was profiled, and TCRdb retains in-frame clones only, with some absent. The table has 110,000 or so clones, nearly 90% seen once. The sequencing sample was made of peripheral blood. The receptors were sampled from a woman in her 70s who had recovered from COVID-19. The CDR3 runs from the conserved cysteine through the conserved F or W. D genes are given only for firm matches. Size values are once, few and many counts, or a class for expanded clones, and some rows have none.

clone_size: once; d_call: -; v_call: TRBV9; j_call: TRBJ1-2; cdr3_aa: CASSSLRQASYTF; cdr3_nt: TGTGCCAGCAGCTCCCTGAGACAGGCTAGCTACACCTTC
clone_size: -; d_call: TRBD1; v_call: TRBV6-5; j_call: TRBJ1-4; cdr3_aa: CASSYLRDREEKLFF; cdr3_nt: TGTGCCAGCAGTTATCTCCGGGACAGGGAGGAAAAACTGTTTTTT
clone_size: -; d_call: -; v_call: TRBV7-6; j_call: TRBJ2-2; cdr3_aa: CASSSPTGNTGELFF; cdr3_nt: TGTGCCAGCAGCTCCCCGACAGGGAACACCGGGGAGCTGTTTTTT
clone_size: -; d_call: TRBD2; v_call: TRBV14; j_call: TRBJ2-5; cdr3_aa: CASSLTPGGQETQYF; cdr3_nt: TGTGCCAGCAGCCTCACCCCGGGGGGACAAGAGACCCAGTACTTC
clone_size: once; d_call: -; v_call: TRBV28; j_call: TRBJ1-3; cdr3_aa: CASSSSGRGPLSGNTIYF; cdr3_nt: TGTGCCAGCAGTTCGAGTGGTCGCGGGCCTCTCTCTGGAAACACCATATATTTT
clone_size: -; d_call: TRBD1; v_call: TRBV4-3; j_call: TRBJ2-3; cdr3_aa: CASSQDAQGKTDTQYF; cdr3_nt: TGCGCCAGCAGCCAAGACGCACAGGGGAAAACAGATACGCAGTATTTT
clone_size: -; d_call: -; v_call: TRBV6-2/TRBV6-3; j_call: TRBJ1-4; cdr3_aa: CASSLRGIGIMTNEKLFF; cdr3_nt: TGTGCCAGCAGCCTTCGAGGGATCGGGATTATGACTAATGAAAAACTGTTTTTT
clone_size: -; d_call: -; v_call: TRBV7-2; j_call: TRBJ2-2; cdr3_aa: CASSFPRGGSPGELFF; cdr3_nt: TGTGCCAGCAGCTTCCCGAGGGGGGGCAGTCCCGGGGAGCTGTTTTTT
clone_size: once; d_call: TRBD2; v_call: TRBV2; j_call: TRBJ2-7; cdr3_aa: CASIGVQSGLAHEQYF; cdr3_nt: TGTGCCAGCATAGGAGTCCAGTCGGGACTAGCGCACGAGCAGTACTTC
clone_size: -; d_call: -; v_call: TRBV20-1; j_call: TRBJ1-2; cdr3_aa: CSASGGGPINYGYTF; cdr3_nt: TGCAGTGCTAGTGGGGGGGGCCCCATCAACTATGGCTACACCTTC
clone_size: -; d_call: -; v_call: TRBV5-1; j_call: TRBJ1-5; cdr3_aa: CARAVESNQPQHF; cdr3_nt: TGCGCCAGGGCGGTTGAAAGCAATCAGCCCCAGCATTTT
clone_size: -; d_call: TRBD1; v_call: TRBV30; j_call: TRBJ1-1; cdr3_aa: CAWSGTGISLSTEAFF; cdr3_nt: TGTGCCTGGTCCGGGACAGGGATTTCGTTGAGCACTGAAGCTTTCTTT
clone_size: once; d_call: -; v_call: TRBV6-5; j_call: TRBJ2-7; cdr3_aa: CASSDRYEQYF; cdr3_nt: TGTGCCAGCAGCGACAGATACGAGCAGTACTTC
clone_size: few; d_call: -; v_call: TRBV7-9; j_call: TRBJ1-1; cdr3_aa: CASSSTGNTEAFF; cdr3_nt: TGTGCCAGCAGCTCTACAGGTAATACTGAAGCTTTCTTT
clone_size: once; d_call: -; v_call: TRBV25-1; j_call: TRBJ1-4; cdr3_aa: CASSDQRAQKLFF; cdr3_nt: TGTGCCAGCAGTGATCAGAGGGCGCAAAAACTGTTTTTT
clone_size: -; d_call: -; v_call: TRBV6-5; j_call: TRBJ1-1; cdr3_aa: CASRTDGAGDTEAFF; cdr3_nt: TGTGCCAGCAGGACCGATGGGGCTGGGGACACTGAAGCTTTCTTT
clone_size: -; d_call: -; v_call: TRBV28; j_call: TRBJ1-2; cdr3_aa: CASSITGAGGDYGYTF; cdr3_nt: TGTGCCAGCAGTATAACAGGCGCCGGGGGGGACTATGGCTACACCTTC
clone_size: -; d_call: -; v_call: TRBV24-1; j_call: TRBJ2-3; cdr3_aa: CATSDPGTGWSDTQYF; cdr3_nt: TGTGCCACCAGTGACCCCGGAACAGGATGGTCGGATACGCAGTATTTT
clone_size: -; d_call: TRBD1; v_call: TRBV20-1; j_call: TRBJ2-7; cdr3_aa: CSASTGTGSSYEQYF; cdr3_nt: TGCAGTGCTAGTACCGGGACAGGCAGCTCCTACGAGCAGTACTTC
clone_size: -; d_call: TRBD2; v_call: TRBV28; j_call: TRBJ2-3; cdr3_aa: CASSLTSGGTDTQYF; cdr3_nt: TGTGCCAGCAGCCTGACTAGCGGGGGAACAGATACGCAGTATTTT
clone_size: -; d_call: -; v_call: TRBV11-2; j_call: TRBJ1-2; cdr3_aa: CASSPRQVTNYGYTF; cdr3_nt: TGTGCCAGCAGCCCCAGACAGGTTACTAACTATGGCTACACCTTC
clone_size: -; d_call: -; v_call: TRBV7-3; j_call: TRBJ2-5; cdr3_aa: CASSLGGRETQYF; cdr3_nt: TGTGCCAGCAGCTTAGGAGGGCGGGAGACCCAGTACTTC
clone_size: -; d_call: -; v_call: TRBV9; j_call: TRBJ2-7; cdr3_aa: CASSLSPSGDAYEQYF; cdr3_nt: TGTGCCAGCAGCCTTTCCCCCTCGGGAGATGCCTACGAGCAGTACTTC
clone_size: -; d_call: -; v_call: TRBV10-3; j_call: TRBJ2-3; cdr3_aa: CAISQDTQYF; cdr3_nt: TGTGCCATCAGTCAAGATACGCAGTATTTT
clone_size: -; d_call: -; v_call: TRBV6-5; j_call: TRBJ1-2; cdr3_aa: CASSRGGGYTF; cdr3_nt: TGTGCCAGCAGCAGGGGTGGTGGCTACACCTTC
clone_size: -; d_call: -; v_call: TRBV3-1/TRBV3-2; j_call: TRBJ1-2; cdr3_aa: CASSQVASGYTF; cdr3_nt: TGTGCCAGCAGCCAAGTCGCCAGTGGCTACACCTTC
clone_size: -; d_call: -; v_call: TRBV6-2/TRBV6-3; j_call: TRBJ1-5; cdr3_aa: CASSYFENQPQHF; cdr3_nt: TGTGCCAGCAGTTACTTCGAGAATCAGCCCCAGCATTTT
clone_size: -; d_call: TRBD2; v_call: TRBV7-2; j_call: TRBJ2-1; cdr3_aa: CASSPQGTSGSGEQFF; cdr3_nt: TGTGCCAGCAGCCCACAAGGGACTAGCGGGAGTGGTGAGCAGTTCTTC
clone_size: once; d_call: TRBD1; v_call: TRBV15; j_call: TRBJ2-5; cdr3_aa: CATSSAWDRGQETQYF; cdr3_nt: TGTGCCACCAGCTCAGCGTGGGACAGGGGCCAAGAGACCCAGTACTTC
clone_size: -; d_call: -; v_call: TRBV9; j_call: TRBJ2-7; cdr3_aa: CASSFRGTETYEQYF; cdr3_nt: TGTGCCAGCAGCTTCCGAGGCACCGAGACCTACGAGCAGTACTTC
clone_size: -; d_call: TRBD1; v_call: TRBV7-2; j_call: TRBJ2-2; cdr3_aa: CASSPRQGAGTGELFF; cdr3_nt: TGTGCCAGCAGCCCCCGACAGGGGGCTGGAACCGGGGAGCTGTTTTTT
clone_size: few; d_call: -; v_call: TRBV4-3; j_call: TRBJ1-2; cdr3_aa: CASSSGVSSDYGYTF; cdr3_nt: TGCGCCAGCAGCTCGGGAGTAAGTAGCGACTATGGCTACACCTTC
clone_size: -; d_call: TRBD1; v_call: TRBV7-9; j_call: TRBJ1-6; cdr3_aa: CASSSRGLSYNSPLHF; cdr3_nt: TGTGCCAGCAGCTCCAGGGGGTTGTCCTATAATTCACCCCTCCACTTT
clone_size: -; d_call: TRBD1; v_call: TRBV3-1/TRBV3-2; j_call: TRBJ1-1; cdr3_aa: CASSRLDRVEAEAFF; cdr3_nt: TGTGCCAGCAGCCGCCTCGACAGGGTTGAGGCTGAAGCTTTCTTT
clone_size: -; d_call: -; v_call: TRBV18; j_call: TRBJ1-2; cdr3_aa: CASSPETSYGYTF; cdr3_nt: TGTGCCAGCTCACCGGAGACGTCCTATGGCTACACCTTC
clone_size: few; d_call: TRBD2; v_call: TRBV15; j_call: TRBJ2-3; cdr3_aa: CATSRDYTSGRSDTQYF; cdr3_nt: TGTGCCACCAGCAGAGATTATACTAGCGGGAGATCTGATACGCAGTATTTT